This note documents a single T cell receptor beta chain sequence. Germline V CDR1 and CDR2: SGHAT, FQNNGV. The ends were cut back, 4 bases at V and 7 bases at J, with 14 bases in the middle. The CDR3 has 13 residues. The sample is drawn from a study of metastatic and nonmetastatic thyroid tumors. Patients had received no treatment of any kind before thyroid surgery. Through MiXCR, TCRdb re-clonotyped the PCR reads. Of 6,000 or so clones in the sample, 34% were seen once. The sample consisted of adjacent normal tissue. This chain joins TRBV11-2 and TRBJ2-7; no clear D. This sequence was found in a male donor with papillary thyroid cancer or a benign thyroid nodule (not recorded which). Some clones in this sample may be carry-over from other donors' samples. The CDR3 reads CASSSNIPSEQYF. In DNA, the CDR3 is TGTGCCAGCAGCTCCAACATCCCCTCGGAGCAGTACTTC.